The rows below give T cell receptor beta chains drawn from one sample of a study of OX40 agonist ivuxolimab in advanced cancers. Profiling relied on immunoSEQ multiplex PCR, and the TCRdb table lists in-frame clones only, not all of them. The sample contains some 70,000 clones, around 83% of which appear only once. Sequenced material: CD4+ or CD8+ T cells sorted from blood, taken in a trial of the OX40 agonist ivuxolimab. These receptors were collected from an adult with an advanced solid tumor such as melanoma, head and neck, liver or kidney cancer. CDR3s include the opening cysteine and the closing phenylalanine or tryptophan. Each record gives: CDR3 DNA, CDR3 protein, D gene, J gene, V gene, clone size, CDR3 length. A D gene is named only where the DNA matches it firmly. Some rows have no size entry. The others give once, few or many, or a class for an expanded clone.

TGTGCCAGCAGCTTAGCTGGCGGGAGTTCCAATGAGCAGTTCTTC | CASSLAGGSSNEQFF | TRBD2 | TRBJ2-1 | TRBV7-2 | once | 15
TGCGCCAGCAGCTTGATCTCCCGCCAGGACGAGCAGTACTTC | CASSLISRQDEQYF | - | TRBJ2-7 | TRBV5-1 | - | 14
TGTGCCAGCAGTGTAAAGCGGGAGGGCCGCGAGCAGTACTTC | CASSVKREGREQYF | TRBD2 | TRBJ2-7 | TRBV2 | - | 14
TGTGCCAGTGCCGAGGACAGCCAAGAGACCCAGTACTTC | CASAEDSQETQYF | - | TRBJ2-5 | TRBV19 | once | 13
TGTGCCAGCAGCCCTGGAAGGGGTGACTATGGCTACACCTTC | CASSPGRGDYGYTF | - | TRBJ1-2 | TRBV7-9 | - | 14
TGCGCCAGCAGTGAGGACCAGGGCCTTGCAACTAATGAAAAACTGTTTTTT | CASSEDQGLATNEKLFF | - | TRBJ1-4 | TRBV10-1 | - | 17
TGTGCCAGCGGATCCTCGGACGGGCAGTACTTC | CASGSSDGQYF | - | TRBJ2-7 | TRBV6-1 | - | 11
TGCGCCAGCAGTATTTTCGGGGGAGCCACAGATACGCAGTATTTT | CASSIFGGATDTQYF | - | TRBJ2-3 | TRBV4-3 | few | 15
TGTGCCAGCAGCCTGGTCCGAGGGAATGAAAAACTGTTTTTT | CASSLVRGNEKLFF | - | TRBJ1-4 | TRBV11-2 | - | 14
TGTGCCAGCAGCTATTCGACAGGGGAGGTAGAGGGCGGGGAGCTGTTTTTT | CASSYSTGEVEGGELFF | TRBD1 | TRBJ2-2 | TRBV11-3 | - | 17